This TCR beta chain derives from a study of shared clonotypes between healthy human individuals. Study-wide findings and caveats: There were few donors, and this limited the genetic and exposure-history diversity represented.

Of note for this clone: Its target is not known.

Naive CD8 cells lacked CD45RO and underwent positive selection for CCR7, leaving out terminally differentiated effector memory CD45RA+ cells. Data came from immunoSEQ multiplex PCR; TCRdb stores just in-frame clones and leaves some out. The sample contains millions of clones, roughly 91% of which appear only once. The specimen sequenced was naive CD8+ T cells from PBMCs. The sequence was obtained from a young man in good health. Some clones in this sample may be carry-over from other donors' samples.

DNA of the CDR3: TGCGCCAGCAGCTCAGGAAGACTAGCGGGAGTGAGGCAAGAGACCCAGTACTTC. Translated, it gives CASSSGRLAGVRQETQYF. This chain links TRBV5-1 with TRBJ2-5, with 12 bases identical to TRBD2. The CDR3 runs to 18 residues. J was trimmed by 2 bases and V by 3 bases; bases with no gene match: 11. Per the germline V gene, CDR1 is SGHRS and CDR2 is YFSETQ.